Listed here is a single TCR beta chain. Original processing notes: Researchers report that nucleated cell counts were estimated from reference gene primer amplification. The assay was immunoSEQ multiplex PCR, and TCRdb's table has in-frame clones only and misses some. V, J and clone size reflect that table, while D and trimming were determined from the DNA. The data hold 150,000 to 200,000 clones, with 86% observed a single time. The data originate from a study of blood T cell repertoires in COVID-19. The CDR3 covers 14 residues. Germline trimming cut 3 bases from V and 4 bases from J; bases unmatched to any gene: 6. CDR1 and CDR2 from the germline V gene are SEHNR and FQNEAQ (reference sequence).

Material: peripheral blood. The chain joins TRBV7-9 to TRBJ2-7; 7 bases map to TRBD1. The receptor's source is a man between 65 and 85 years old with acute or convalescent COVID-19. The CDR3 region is CASSLGTVDYEQYF. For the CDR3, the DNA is TGTGCCAGCAGCTTGGGGACAGTTGATTACGAGCAGTACTTC.